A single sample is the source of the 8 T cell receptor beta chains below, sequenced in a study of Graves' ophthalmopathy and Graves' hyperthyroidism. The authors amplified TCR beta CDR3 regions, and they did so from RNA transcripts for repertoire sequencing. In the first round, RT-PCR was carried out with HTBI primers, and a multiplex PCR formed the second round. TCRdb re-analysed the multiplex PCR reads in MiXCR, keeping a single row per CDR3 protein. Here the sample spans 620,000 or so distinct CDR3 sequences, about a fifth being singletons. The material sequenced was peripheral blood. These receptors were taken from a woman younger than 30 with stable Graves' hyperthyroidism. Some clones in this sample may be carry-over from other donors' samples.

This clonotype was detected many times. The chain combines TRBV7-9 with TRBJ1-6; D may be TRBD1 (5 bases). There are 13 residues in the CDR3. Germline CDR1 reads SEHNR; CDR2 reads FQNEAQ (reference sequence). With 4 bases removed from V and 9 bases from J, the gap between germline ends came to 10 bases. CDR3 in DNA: TGTGCCAGCAGCTCAGTGGGGGGTTCACCCCTCCACTTT. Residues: CASSSVGGSPLHF.

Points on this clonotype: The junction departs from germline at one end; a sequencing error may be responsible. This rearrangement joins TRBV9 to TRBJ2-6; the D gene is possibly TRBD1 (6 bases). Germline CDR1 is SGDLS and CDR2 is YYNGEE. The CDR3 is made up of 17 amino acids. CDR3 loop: CASSVEAGETGANVLAF. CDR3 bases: TGTGCCAGCAGCGTAGAGGCAGGGGAGACTGGGGCCAACGTCCTGGCTTTC.

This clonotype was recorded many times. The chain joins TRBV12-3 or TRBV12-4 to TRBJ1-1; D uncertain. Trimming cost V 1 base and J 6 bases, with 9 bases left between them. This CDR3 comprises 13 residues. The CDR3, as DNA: TGTGCCAGCAGTTTAGTTGTCTCCGCTGAAGCTTTCTTT. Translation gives CASSLVVSAEAFF.

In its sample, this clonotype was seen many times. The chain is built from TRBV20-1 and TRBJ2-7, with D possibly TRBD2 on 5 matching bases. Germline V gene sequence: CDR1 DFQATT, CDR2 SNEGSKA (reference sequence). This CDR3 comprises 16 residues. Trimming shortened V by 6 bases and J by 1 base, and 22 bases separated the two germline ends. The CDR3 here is CSADRSDFFRSYEQYF. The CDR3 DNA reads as TGCAGTGCCGACCGATCGGACTTTTTCAGGTCCTACGAGCAGTACTTC.

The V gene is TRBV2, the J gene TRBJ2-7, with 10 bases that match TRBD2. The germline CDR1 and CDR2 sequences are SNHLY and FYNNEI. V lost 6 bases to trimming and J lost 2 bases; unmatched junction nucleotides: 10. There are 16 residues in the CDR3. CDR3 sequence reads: CASRARRTSGTYEQYF. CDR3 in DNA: TGTGCCAGCAGGGCCCGCAGGACTAGCGGAACCTACGAGCAGTACTTC.

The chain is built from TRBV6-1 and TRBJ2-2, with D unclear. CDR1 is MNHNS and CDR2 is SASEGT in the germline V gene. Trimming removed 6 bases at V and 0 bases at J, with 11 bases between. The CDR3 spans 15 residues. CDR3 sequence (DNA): TGTGCCAGCAGAGGTACAGCTACGAACACCGGGGAGCTGTTTTTT. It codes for CASRGTATNTGELFF.

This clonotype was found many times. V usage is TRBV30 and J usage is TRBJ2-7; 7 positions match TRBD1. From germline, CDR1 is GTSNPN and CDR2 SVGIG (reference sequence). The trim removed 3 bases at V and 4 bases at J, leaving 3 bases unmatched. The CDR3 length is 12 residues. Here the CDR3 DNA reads TGTGCCTGGAGCGGACAGGATTACGAGCAGTACTTC. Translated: CAWSGQDYEQYF.

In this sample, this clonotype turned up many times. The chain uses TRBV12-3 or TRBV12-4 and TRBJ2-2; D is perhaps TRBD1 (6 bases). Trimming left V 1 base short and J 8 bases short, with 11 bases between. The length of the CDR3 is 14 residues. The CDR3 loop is CASSLVGGQGELFF. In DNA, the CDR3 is TGTGCCAGCAGTTTAGTTGGGGGCCAGGGGGAGCTGTTTTTT.